These 7 T cell receptor beta chains were sequenced from one sample in a study of shared clonotypes between healthy human individuals (dated by TCRdb to the early 2020s). Preparation of the library involved the immunoSEQ multiplex PCR assay. Imported from immuneACCESS, the table was reduced by TCRdb to in-frame sequences with V and J called. These copies leave out some clones; in studies compared against another copy, an unresolved V gene accounts for under half, and the cause of the remainder is not known. The sample includes about 1.5 million clones, with roughly 96% observed a single time. The ten largest clones add up to about 1.2% of the sample. Sequencing input: naive CD4+ T cells sorted from blood. This specimen's cell subset or site label, per the study, means: CD45RA+ positively selected. These receptors came from a man younger than 45 in good health.

This sequence joins TRBV5-8 and TRBJ2-7, with a tentative D call TRBD1 (5 bases). CDR1 SGHTS and CDR2 YDEGEE come from the germline V gene. This CDR3 spans 14 amino acids. Trimming shortened V by 4 bases and J by 6 bases, and 17 bases separated the two germline ends. CDR3 sequence: CASSHRAGSAEQYF. CDR3 DNA: TGTGCCAGCAGCCACCGGGCAGGGTCGGCCGAGCAGTACTTC.

The chain couples TRBV2 to TRBJ2-2, with TRBD2 identical over 9 bases. Germline values: CDR1 SNHLY, CDR2 FYNNEI. The V gene end was trimmed by 6 bases and the J gene end by 1 base; junction bases not matched to a gene: 3. The CDR3 consists of 15 residues. DNA of the CDR3: TGTGCCAGCAGAGAGACTAGCGGGAACACCGGGGAGCTGTTTTTT. Translation: CASRETSGNTGELFF.

The genes are TRBV10-3 and TRBJ1-1; 8 positions match TRBD1. CDR1 and CDR2 (germline): ENHRY, SYGVKD. The CDR3 is 17 amino acids. V gave up 10 bases and J gave up 1 base; unmatched junction bases: 17. CDR3 sequence reads: CATGDRPPGIENTEAFF. The CDR3 DNA reads as TGTGCCACAGGGGACAGGCCGCCTGGTATTGAGAACACTGAAGCTTTCTTT.

The chain couples TRBV18 to TRBJ2-2, with D possibly being TRBD2 (5 bases). V was pared by 3 bases and J by 5 bases, with 10 bases between. Germline CDR1 KGHSH, CDR2 LQKENI. This CDR3 is built from 14 residues. CDR3 nucleotide sequence: TGTGCCAGCTCACCGAGACGGAGGACCGGGGAGCTGTTTTTT. Translation: CASSPRRRTGELFF.

The chain joins TRBV5-1 to TRBJ2-4; the D gene is possibly TRBD2 (6 bases). The CDR3 spans 14 residues. CDR1 and CDR2 from the germline V gene are SGHRS and YFSETQ. Trimming cost V 4 bases and J 9 bases, with 17 bases left between them. The CDR3 here is CASSQNGVGGIQYF. In DNA, the CDR3 is TGCGCCAGCAGCCAGAATGGGGTGGGGGGCATTCAGTACTTC. The full variable domain, completed using reference TRBV5-1 and TRBJ2-4, is KAGVTQTPRYLIKTRGQQVTLSCSPISGHRSVSWYQQTPGQGLQFLFEYFSETQRNKGNFPGRFSGRQFSNSRSEMNVSTLELGDSALYLCASSQNGVGGIQYFGAGTRLSVL.

The chain couples TRBV19 to TRBJ2-3, with 7 bases fitting TRBD2. This CDR3 is 15 amino acids long. Unmatched junction bases numbered 7, after V lost 5 bases and J lost 2 bases. Germline V gene data show CDR1 as LNHDA and CDR2 as SQIVND (reference sequence). Here the CDR3 DNA reads TGTGCCAGTAGTCCGCGGGAGCTCCCCACAGATACGCAGTATTTT. Translation gives CASSPRELPTDTQYF. Together with reference TRBV19 and TRBJ2-3, the CDR3 gives the full variable domain: DGGITQSPKYLFRKEGQNVTLSCEQNLNHDAMYWYRQDPGQGLRLIYYSQIVNDFQKGDIAEGYSVSREKKESFPLTVTSAQKNPTAFYLCASSPRELPTDTQYFGPGTRLTVL.

The chain combines TRBV19 with TRBJ2-2, with D tentatively TRBD1 or TRBD2 (6 bases each). V lost 3 bases to trimming and J lost 7 bases, with 12 bases between them. Germline assignment: CDR1 LNHDA and CDR2 SQIVND (reference sequence). There are 14 residues in the CDR3. This CDR3 reads CASSITGANGELFF. The CDR3 DNA sequence: TGTGCCAGTAGTATTACGGGGGCCAACGGGGAGCTGTTTTTT. The full variable domain, rest sourced from reference TRBV19 and TRBJ2-2, is DGGITQSPKYLFRKEGQNVTLSCEQNLNHDAMYWYRQDPGQGLRLIYYSQIVNDFQKGDIAEGYSVSREKKESFPLTVTSAQKNPTAFYLCASSITGANGELFFGEGSRLTVL.